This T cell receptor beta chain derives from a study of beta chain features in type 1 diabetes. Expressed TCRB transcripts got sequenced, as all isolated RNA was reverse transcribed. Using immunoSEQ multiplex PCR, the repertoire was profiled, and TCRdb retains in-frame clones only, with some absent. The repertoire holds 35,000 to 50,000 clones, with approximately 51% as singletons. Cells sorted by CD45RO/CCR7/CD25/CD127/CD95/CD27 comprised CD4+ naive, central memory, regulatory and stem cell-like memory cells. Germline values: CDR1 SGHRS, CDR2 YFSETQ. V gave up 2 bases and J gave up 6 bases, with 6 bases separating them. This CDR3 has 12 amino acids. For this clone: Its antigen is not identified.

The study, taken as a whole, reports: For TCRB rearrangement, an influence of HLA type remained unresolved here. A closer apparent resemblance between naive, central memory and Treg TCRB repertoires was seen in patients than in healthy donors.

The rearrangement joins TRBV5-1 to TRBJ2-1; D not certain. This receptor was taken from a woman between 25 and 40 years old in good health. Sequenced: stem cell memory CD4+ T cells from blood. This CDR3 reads CASSFGVNEQFF. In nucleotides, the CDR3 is TGCGCCAGCAGCTTTGGAGTCAATGAGCAGTTCTTC. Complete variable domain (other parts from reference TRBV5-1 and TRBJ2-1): KAGVTQTPRYLIKTRGQQVTLSCSPISGHRSVSWYQQTPGQGLQFLFEYFSETQRNKGNFPGRFSGRQFSNSRSEMNVSTLELGDSALYLCASSFGVNEQFFGPGTRLTVL.